These T cell receptor beta chains were read from a single sample in a study of T and B cells in COVID-19 patients. MiXCR, run by TCRdb on the multiplex PCR reads, gives a single entry per CDR3 protein. The table shows 950 to 1,100 distinct CDR3 sequences, with 18% occurring only once. The specimen was blood. Source of these receptors: a human donor with active COVID-19. Each CDR3 is given with its conserved first and last residue. A D gene is named only where the DNA matches it firmly. Expanded clones get a size class; other rows say once, few or many, or leave the size out.

cdr3_aa: CSASSPRPTILNTYEQYF
cdr3_nt: TGCAGTGCTAGTTCCCCACGGCCCACAATTCTGAATACCTACGAGCAGTACTTC
j_call: TRBJ2-7
clone_size: many
v_call: TRBV20-1
d_call: NA

cdr3_aa: CASSFGSSYEQYF
cdr3_nt: TGTGCCAGCAGCTTCGGGAGCTCCTACGAGCAGTACTTC
j_call: TRBJ2-7
clone_size: NA
v_call: TRBV11-3
d_call: NA

cdr3_aa: CASSLRTGVSDTQYF
cdr3_nt: TGTGCCAGCAGTTTAAGGACAGGGGTTTCGGATACGCAGTATTTT
j_call: TRBJ2-3
clone_size: large
v_call: TRBV12-3/TRBV12-4
d_call: TRBD1

cdr3_aa: CASSLAQGAGANVLTF
cdr3_nt: TGTGCCAGCAGCTTAGCGCAGGGGGCCGGGGCCAACGTCCTGACTTTC
j_call: TRBJ2-6
clone_size: medium-sized
v_call: TRBV7-9
d_call: TRBD1

cdr3_aa: CASSAYRARGDTQYF
cdr3_nt: TGTGCCAGCAGTGCCTACAGGGCCCGCGGAGATACGCAGTATTTT
j_call: TRBJ2-3
clone_size: NA
v_call: TRBV6-2/TRBV6-3
d_call: NA

cdr3_aa: CSVEDRVFPYEQYF
cdr3_nt: TGCAGCGTTGAAGACAGGGTGTTCCCCTACGAGCAGTACTTC
j_call: TRBJ2-7
clone_size: hyperexpanded
v_call: TRBV29-1
d_call: NA

cdr3_aa: CASSFRIGQPQHF
cdr3_nt: TGTGCCAGCAGTTTTCGAATCGGCCAGCCCCAGCATTTT
j_call: TRBJ1-5
clone_size: medium-sized
v_call: TRBV27
d_call: NA

cdr3_aa: CSARDPGVGNTEAFF
cdr3_nt: TGCAGTGCTAGGGACCCAGGGGTGGGAAACACTGAAGCTTTCTTT
j_call: TRBJ1-1
clone_size: few
v_call: TRBV20-1
d_call: NA

cdr3_aa: CASSIRTYQPQHF
cdr3_nt: TGTGCCAGCAGTATCCGGACTTATCAGCCCCAGCATTTT
j_call: TRBJ1-5
clone_size: medium-sized
v_call: TRBV27
d_call: NA

cdr3_aa: CASSTEGMQYNEQFF
cdr3_nt: TGTGCCAGCAGCACGGAGGGGATGCAATACAATGAGCAGTTCTTC
j_call: TRBJ2-1
clone_size: large
v_call: TRBV6-2/TRBV6-3
d_call: NA

cdr3_aa: CASSQARLAGRDEQFF
cdr3_nt: TGCGCCAGCAGCCAAGCGAGACTAGCGGGGCGGGATGAGCAGTTCTTC
j_call: TRBJ2-1
clone_size: NA
v_call: TRBV4-3
d_call: TRBD2

cdr3_aa: CASSLERGGSYNEQFF
cdr3_nt: TGTGCCAGCAGCTTGGAAAGAGGGGGCTCCTACAATGAGCAGTTCTTC
j_call: TRBJ2-1
clone_size: medium-sized
v_call: TRBV5-4
d_call: NA

cdr3_aa: CASRNGQGRPYF
cdr3_nt: TGTGCCAGCAGAAACGGACAGGGGCGACCGTACTTC
j_call: TRBJ2-7
clone_size: large
v_call: TRBV6-5
d_call: TRBD1

cdr3_aa: CASSLLPHQETQYF
cdr3_nt: TGTGCCAGCAGCTTGTTACCACACCAAGAGACCCAGTACTTC
j_call: TRBJ2-5
clone_size: medium-sized
v_call: TRBV5-6
d_call: NA

cdr3_aa: CASSWIAGSNQPQHF
cdr3_nt: TGTGCCAGCAGTTGGATAGCGGGTAGCAATCAGCCCCAGCATTTT
j_call: TRBJ1-5
clone_size: NA
v_call: TRBV7-2
d_call: NA

cdr3_aa: CARSWGRRNSPLHF
cdr3_nt: TGTGCCAGAAGCTGGGGGCGCAGGAATTCACCCCTCCACTTT
j_call: TRBJ1-6
clone_size: NA
v_call: TRBV4-3
d_call: NA

cdr3_aa: CASSQGRQGNAGELFF
cdr3_nt: TGCGCCAGCAGCCAAGGCCGCCAGGGTAACGCCGGGGAGCTGTTTTTT
j_call: TRBJ2-2
clone_size: medium-sized
v_call: TRBV4-3
d_call: NA

cdr3_aa: CATSPCPRDTGQGNHSNQPQHF
cdr3_nt: TGTGCCACCAGTCCTTGCCCAAGAGACACGGGACAGGGGAATCATAGCAATCAGCCCCAGCATTTT
j_call: TRBJ1-5
clone_size: few
v_call: TRBV24-1
d_call: TRBD1

cdr3_aa: CASSTGTVGQPQHF
cdr3_nt: TGTGCCAGCAGCACGGGGACTGTGGGTCAGCCCCAGCATTTT
j_call: TRBJ1-5
clone_size: medium-sized
v_call: TRBV5-4
d_call: NA

cdr3_aa: CASSIVGVRGYSNQPQHF
cdr3_nt: TGTGCCAGTAGTATAGTGGGGGTGAGAGGGTATAGCAATCAGCCCCAGCATTTT
j_call: TRBJ1-5
clone_size: large
v_call: TRBV19
d_call: NA

cdr3_aa: CASRSDGTTNEKLFF
cdr3_nt: TGTGCCAGCAGATCGGACGGAACAACTAATGAAAAACTGTTTTTT
j_call: TRBJ1-4
clone_size: medium-sized
v_call: TRBV5-4
d_call: NA

cdr3_aa: CASKGTWASTDTQYF
cdr3_nt: TGTGCCAGTAAAGGGACGTGGGCTAGCACAGATACGCAGTATTTT
j_call: TRBJ2-3
clone_size: large
v_call: TRBV6-2/TRBV6-3
d_call: NA

cdr3_aa: CASSPSRVAGYEQYF
cdr3_nt: TGTGCCAGCAGCCCCTCAAGGGTGGCGGGCTACGAGCAGTACTTC
j_call: TRBJ2-7
clone_size: few
v_call: TRBV11-2
d_call: NA

cdr3_aa: CASSQYRGPGSPLHF
cdr3_nt: TGCGCCAGCAGCCAATATAGGGGGCCGGGTTCACCCCTCCACTTT
j_call: TRBJ1-6
clone_size: many
v_call: TRBV4-3
d_call: TRBD1

cdr3_aa: CASSPGTGRSYEQYF
cdr3_nt: TGTGCCAGCAGCCCAGGGACAGGGCGGTCCTACGAGCAGTACTTC
j_call: TRBJ2-7
clone_size: once
v_call: TRBV7-9
d_call: TRBD1

cdr3_aa: CSASGKAGGGTDTQYF
cdr3_nt: TGCAGTGCTAGCGGGAAGGCGGGGGGGGGCACAGATACGCAGTATTTT
j_call: TRBJ2-3
clone_size: NA
v_call: TRBV20-1
d_call: TRBD2

cdr3_aa: CACTRDRGSSDRRETQYF
cdr3_nt: TGTGCCTGTACCCGGGACAGGGGATCCTCCGACCGGCGGGAGACCCAGTACTTC
j_call: TRBJ2-5
clone_size: large
v_call: TRBV30
d_call: TRBD1

cdr3_aa: CASSVGGGLADTQYF
cdr3_nt: TGTGCCAGCAGCGTGGGAGGGGGATTGGCAGATACGCAGTATTTT
j_call: TRBJ2-3
clone_size: few
v_call: TRBV9
d_call: NA

cdr3_aa: CASSRTQGQYQPQHF
cdr3_nt: TGTGCCAGCTCACGAACACAGGGACAGTATCAGCCCCAGCATTTT
j_call: TRBJ1-5
clone_size: large
v_call: TRBV18
d_call: TRBD1

cdr3_aa: CASSRLAGGAGGQYF
cdr3_nt: TGTGCCAGCAGTCGACTAGCGGGGGGTGCCGGAGGGCAGTATTTT
j_call: TRBJ2-3
clone_size: NA
v_call: TRBV5-5
d_call: TRBD2

cdr3_aa: CASSFDTRKDNEQFF
cdr3_nt: TGTGCCAGTAGTTTCGACACGAGAAAAGACAATGAGCAGTTCTTC
j_call: TRBJ2-1
clone_size: large
v_call: TRBV19
d_call: NA

cdr3_aa: CASSRLAGGSSYNEQFF
cdr3_nt: TGTGCCAGCAGTCGACTAGCGGGGGGTTCCTCCTACAATGAGCAGTTCTTC
j_call: TRBJ2-1
clone_size: NA
v_call: TRBV5-6
d_call: TRBD2

cdr3_aa: CASSSDIRETQYF
cdr3_nt: TGCGCCAGCAGCTCGGACATTCGAGAGACCCAGTACTTC
j_call: TRBJ2-5
clone_size: medium-sized
v_call: TRBV5-1
d_call: NA

cdr3_aa: CASRFEGSTDTQYF
cdr3_nt: TGTGCCAGCAGGTTCGAGGGGAGCACAGATACGCAGTATTTT
j_call: TRBJ2-3
clone_size: NA
v_call: TRBV27
d_call: NA

cdr3_aa: CASSQSAFSYNEQFF
cdr3_nt: TGCGCCAGCAGCCAAAGTGCTTTTTCCTACAATGAGCAGTTCTTC
j_call: TRBJ2-1
clone_size: medium-sized
v_call: TRBV4-3
d_call: NA

cdr3_aa: CASRAQGETQYF
cdr3_nt: TGTGCCAGCAGGGCCCAGGGGGAGACCCAATACTTC
j_call: TRBJ2-5
clone_size: NA
v_call: TRBV6-1
d_call: TRBD1

cdr3_aa: CASSYPEDNSPLHF
cdr3_nt: TGTGCCAGCAGTTACCCGGAGGATAATTCACCCCTCCACTTT
j_call: TRBJ1-6
clone_size: medium-sized
v_call: TRBV6-6
d_call: NA

cdr3_aa: CASSEERIQYF
cdr3_nt: TGTGCCAGCAGTGAAGAAAGAATTCAGTACTTC
j_call: TRBJ2-4
clone_size: NA
v_call: TRBV2
d_call: NA

cdr3_aa: CATSDLGQGHTGELFF
cdr3_nt: TGTGCCACCAGTGATTTAGGGCAGGGACACACCGGGGAGCTGTTTTTT
j_call: TRBJ2-2
clone_size: large
v_call: TRBV24-1
d_call: NA

cdr3_aa: CASSLRERGSIKNSPLHF
cdr3_nt: TGCGCCAGCAGCTTGAGAGAGAGGGGCTCGATCAAGAATTCACCCCTCCACTTT
j_call: TRBJ1-6
clone_size: medium-sized
v_call: TRBV5-1
d_call: NA

cdr3_aa: CASSYNNNEQFF
cdr3_nt: TGTGCCAGCAGCTATAACAACAATGAGCAGTTCTTC
j_call: TRBJ2-1
clone_size: large
v_call: TRBV5-5
d_call: NA

cdr3_aa: CASTHGWGQRAQETQYF
cdr3_nt: TGTGCCAGCACCCACGGCTGGGGACAGAGGGCCCAAGAGACCCAGTACTTC
j_call: TRBJ2-5
clone_size: NA
v_call: TRBV6-2/TRBV6-3
d_call: TRBD1

cdr3_aa: CASGQRDWPQHF
cdr3_nt: TGTGCCAGTGGACAGAGAGACTGGCCCCAGCATTTT
j_call: TRBJ1-5
clone_size: medium-sized
v_call: TRBV6-1
d_call: NA

cdr3_aa: CASSRPTVTDTQYF
cdr3_nt: TGTGCCAGCAGCCGTCCCACTGTCACAGATACGCAGTATTTT
j_call: TRBJ2-3
clone_size: medium-sized
v_call: TRBV7-9
d_call: NA

cdr3_aa: CASSLWRQETQYF
cdr3_nt: TGTGCCAGCAGCTTGTGGCGTCAAGAGACCCAGTACTTC
j_call: TRBJ2-5
clone_size: NA
v_call: TRBV5-4
d_call: NA

cdr3_aa: CASSSTGNYGYTF
cdr3_nt: TGTGCCAGCAGCTCGACAGGGAACTATGGCTACACCTTC
j_call: TRBJ1-2
clone_size: many
v_call: TRBV11-2
d_call: TRBD1

cdr3_aa: CASRLSRTPSGNTIYF
cdr3_nt: TGTGCCAGCAGACTAAGCCGAACCCCCTCTGGAAACACCATATATTTT
j_call: TRBJ1-3
clone_size: medium-sized
v_call: TRBV6-1
d_call: NA

cdr3_aa: CASSIGDLLKAEAFF
cdr3_nt: TGTGCCAGTAGTATAGGTGACCTTCTAAAGGCTGAAGCTTTCTTT
j_call: TRBJ1-1
clone_size: medium-sized
v_call: TRBV19
d_call: NA

cdr3_aa: CASSRDPTGVGGYTF
cdr3_nt: TGTGCCAGCAGTCGTGATCCGACAGGGGTAGGGGGCTACACCTTC
j_call: TRBJ1-2
clone_size: once
v_call: TRBV6-1
d_call: TRBD1

cdr3_aa: CASSSLLGRQGGNEQFF
cdr3_nt: TGTGCCAGCAGCTCCCTTTTAGGTAGACAGGGAGGCAATGAGCAGTTCTTC
j_call: TRBJ2-1
clone_size: large
v_call: TRBV7-2
d_call: NA

cdr3_aa: CASSIVGANYGYTF
cdr3_nt: TGTGCCAGTAGTATAGTCGGAGCTAACTATGGCTACACCTTC
j_call: TRBJ1-2
clone_size: large
v_call: TRBV19
d_call: NA

cdr3_aa: CASSSGSAYYGYTF
cdr3_nt: TGTGCCAGCAGTTCAGGCTCCGCGTACTATGGCTACACCTTC
j_call: TRBJ1-2
clone_size: NA
v_call: TRBV2
d_call: NA

cdr3_aa: CASSILAGDSYEQYF
cdr3_nt: TGTGCCAGTAGTATACTGGCGGGGGATTCCTACGAGCAGTACTTC
j_call: TRBJ2-7
clone_size: NA
v_call: TRBV19
d_call: TRBD2

cdr3_aa: CASSLVRLAGGAGELFF
cdr3_nt: TGTGCCAGCAGCTTGGTTCGACTAGCGGGGGGTGCCGGGGAGCTGTTTTTT
j_call: TRBJ2-2
clone_size: NA
v_call: TRBV5-5
d_call: TRBD2